A selection of T cell receptor beta chains follows, all from one sample in a study of Graves' ophthalmopathy and Graves' hyperthyroidism. TCRdb itself ran the multiplex PCR reads through MiXCR, one entry per CDR3 protein. The data contain roughly 230,000 distinct CDR3 sequences, about 22% of them singletons. The material sequenced was peripheral blood. All receptors derive from a woman aged 45-65 years with Graves' ophthalmopathy. CDR3s include the opening cysteine and the closing phenylalanine or tryptophan. D genes are given only for firm matches. Part of the rows lack a size; the others show once, few, many or a class for expanded clones.

d_gene,v_gene,abundance,j_gene,CDR3aa,CDR3nt
.,TRBV27,many,TRBJ1-6,CASSLQGTSSYNSPLHF,TGTGCCAGCAGTCTCCAGGGGACCAGCTCCTATAATTCACCCCTCCACTTT
.,TRBV19,many,TRBJ1-1,CASSGTAAMNTEAFF,TGTGCCAGTAGTGGGACCGCAGCAATGAACACTGAAGCTTTCTTT
.,TRBV29-1,many,TRBJ2-3,CSVGQAYTDTQYF,TGCAGCGTTGGACAGGCCTACACAGATACGCAGTATTTT
.,TRBV6-1,many,TRBJ1-1,CASRGGIRQAFF,TGTGCCAGCAGGGGGGGAATCCGTCAGGCTTTCTTT
.,TRBV20-1,many,TRBJ2-7,CSARGGASSYEQYF,TGCAGTGCTAGGGGGGGGGCCAGCTCCTACGAGCAGTACTTC
.,TRBV28,.,TRBJ2-6,CASSTDPFSSGANVLTF,TGTGCCAGCAGTACAGACCCATTCAGCTCTGGGGCCAACGTCCTGACTTTC
.,TRBV6-5,many,TRBJ1-1,CASIRGSTEAFF,TGTGCCAGCATCAGGGGTAGCACTGAAGCTTTCTTT
.,TRBV20-1,many,TRBJ2-5,CSARDPGGWRETQYF,TGCAGTGCTAGAGATCCCGGGGGCTGGCGAGAGACCCAGTACTTC
TRBD1,TRBV28,many,TRBJ2-7,CASSNWDSSYEQYF,TGTGCCAGCAGCAATTGGGACAGCTCCTACGAGCAGTACTTC
.,TRBV29-1,.,TRBJ1-2,CSVEDRRGFSYGYTF,TGCAGCGTTGAAGATCGGAGGGGCTTTAGCTATGGCTACACCTTC
.,TRBV2,many,TRBJ2-7,CASSEAGGFYEQYF,TGTGCCAGCAGTGAGGCAGGCGGTTTTTACGAGCAGTACTTC
.,TRBV7-3,many,TRBJ2-6,CASSQRRQTGANVLTF,TGTGCCAGCAGCCAGAGACGACAAACTGGGGCCAACGTCCTGACTTTC
.,TRBV6-2/TRBV6-3,few,TRBJ1-1,CASRSGSMDTEAFF,TGTGCCAGCCGTTCAGGGTCTATGGACACTGAAGCTTTCTTT
TRBD1,TRBV7-3,many,TRBJ2-5,CASSSTPRAGGLETQYF,TGTGCCAGCAGCTCAACCCCCAGGGCAGGGGGCTTAGAGACCCAGTACTTC
TRBD1,TRBV3-1,.,TRBJ2-7,CASSRDPGTATYEQYF,TGTGCCAGCAGCCGCGACCCCGGGACAGCTACCTACGAGCAGTACTTC
TRBD2,TRBV6-2/TRBV6-3,many,TRBJ2-2,CASSYVGLAGVGELFF,TGTGCCAGCAGTTACGTGGGACTAGCGGGAGTCGGGGAGCTGTTTTTT
TRBD2,TRBV20-1,many,TRBJ2-5,CSAGRSGGRGETQYF,TGCAGTGCTGGGCGCTCGGGGGGGCGAGGAGAGACCCAGTACTTC
TRBD2,TRBV6-1,many,TRBJ2-7,CASSPSGNSYEQYF,TGTGCCAGCAGCCCTAGCGGGAACTCCTACGAGCAGTACTTC
.,TRBV12-3/TRBV12-4,many,TRBJ2-2,CASTSGTLNTGELFF,TGTGCCAGCACCTCCGGGACATTGAACACCGGGGAGCTGTTTTTT
TRBD1,TRBV7-8,few,TRBJ1-5,CASTRQGNSNQPQHF,TGTGCCAGCACCAGACAGGGGAATAGCAATCAGCCCCAGCATTTT
.,TRBV3-1,.,TRBJ2-7,CASSQGPSSYGYEQYF,TGTGCCAGCAGCCAAGGTCCTTCGTCCTACGGCTACGAGCAGTACTTC
.,TRBV12-3/TRBV12-4,many,TRBJ1-6,CASSFQGFYNSPLHF,TGTGCCAGCAGTTTCCAAGGATTCTATAATTCACCCCTCCACTTT
.,TRBV3-1,few,TRBJ2-5,CASSLRQTEETQYF,TGTGCCAGCAGCCTCCGACAGACCGAAGAGACCCAGTACTTC
.,TRBV6-5,many,TRBJ1-2,CASSYRWGRGYGYTF,TGTGCCAGCAGTTACCGTTGGGGGCGCGGCTATGGCTACACCTTC
.,TRBV6-5,many,TRBJ1-1,CASSYSGRAAEAFF,TGTGCCAGCAGTTACTCAGGGAGGGCCGCTGAAGCTTTCTTT
.,TRBV18,.,TRBJ1-2,CASSFQDRYTF,TGTGCCAGCTCATTCCAGGATCGCTACACCTTC
TRBD2,TRBV6-5,many,TRBJ2-5,CASSKPGLAGGETQYF,TGTGCCAGCAGCAAGCCCGGACTAGCGGGAGGAGAGACCCAGTACTTC
.,TRBV4-1,few,TRBJ1-1,CASSQEGLRAAFF,TGCGCCAGCAGCCAAGAGGGCCTGCGGGCAGCTTTCTTT
.,TRBV6-1,.,TRBJ2-7,CASSEAGIYEQYF,TGTGCCAGCAGTGAAGCGGGGATCTACGAGCAGTACTTC
.,TRBV19,many,TRBJ2-5,CASSGMQGETQYF,TGTGCCAGTAGTGGGATGCAGGGAGAGACCCAGTACTTC
.,TRBV12-3/TRBV12-4,many,TRBJ2-3,CASSLGGRGTDTQYF,TGTGCCAGCAGTTTAGGGGGCCGGGGGACAGATACGCAGTATTTT
TRBD1,TRBV3-1,.,TRBJ2-7,CASTPSRTGSDEQYF,TGTGCCAGCACCCCGTCTCGGACAGGGAGTGACGAGCAGTACTTC
TRBD2,TRBV19,many,TRBJ2-7,CASSIGTSGGYEQYF,TGTGCCAGTAGTATCGGGACTAGCGGGGGCTACGAGCAGTACTTC
.,TRBV13,many,TRBJ2-7,CASSLGRGGYEQYF,TGTGCCAGCAGCTTAGGCCGAGGGGGCTACGAGCAGTACTTC
TRBD1,TRBV20-1,many,TRBJ2-7,CSAPSDRYYEQYF,TGCAGTGCGCCTTCGGACAGGTACTACGAGCAGTACTTC
TRBD1,TRBV12-3/TRBV12-4,many,TRBJ1-2,CASSLGQGYGYTF,TGTGCCAGCAGTTTAGGACAGGGTTACGGCTACACCTTC
.,TRBV5-1,many,TRBJ2-7,CASSFQGNHEQYF,TGCGCCAGCAGCTTCCAGGGGAATCACGAGCAGTACTTC
TRBD1,TRBV19,many,TRBJ2-7,CARWTGGYEQYF,TGTGCCAGGTGGACAGGGGGCTACGAGCAGTACTTC
.,TRBV12-3/TRBV12-4,.,TRBJ2-5,CASSFEGIGQYF,TGTGCCAGCAGTTTCGAAGGGATAGGCCAGTACTTC
.,TRBV6-1,.,TRBJ1-1,CASRVEQIENTEAFF,TGTGCCAGCAGGGTCGAACAAATCGAGAACACTGAAGCTTTCTTT
.,TRBV15,many,TRBJ2-5,CATSSTLADAQYF,TGTGCCACCAGCAGTACCCTAGCAGACGCCCAGTACTTC
TRBD2,TRBV3-1,.,TRBJ2-5,CASSERLAPNRETQYF,TGTGCCAGCAGCGAGAGACTAGCGCCAAACAGAGAGACCCAGTACTTC
.,TRBV10-3,many,TRBJ1-5,CAISESTRGSNQPQHF,TGTGCCATCAGTGAGTCGACAAGGGGTAGCAATCAGCCCCAGCATTTT
.,TRBV19,many,TRBJ1-5,CASSGRYRLNQPQHF,TGTGCCAGTAGTGGCCGGTACAGGTTAAATCAGCCCCAGCATTTT
.,TRBV27,many,TRBJ2-7,CASSPSGPTPYEQYF,TGTGCCAGCAGCCCCTCCGGACCGACCCCCTACGAGCAGTACTTC
TRBD2,TRBV2,.,TRBJ2-1,CASTLALYEQFF,TGTGCCAGCACACTAGCGCTCTACGAGCAGTTCTTC
.,TRBV11-2,many,TRBJ2-7,CASSLVHEQYF,TGTGCCAGCAGCTTAGTCCACGAGCAGTACTTC
TRBD1,TRBV30,once,TRBJ2-2,CAWRNRGSNTGELFF,TGTGCCTGGCGAAACAGGGGTTCGAACACCGGGGAGCTGTTTTTT
.,TRBV27,many,TRBJ2-7,CASSASAAASSYEQYF,TGTGCCAGCAGTGCATCCGCAGCGGCGAGCTCCTACGAGCAGTACTTC
.,TRBV6-5,few,TRBJ1-1,CASSNGDVTEAFF,TGTGCCAGCAGTAACGGGGACGTCACTGAAGCTTTCTTT
.,TRBV4-1,many,TRBJ2-4,CASSLPPPSGAKNIQYF,TGCGCCAGCAGTCTGCCCCCCCCAAGCGGAGCCAAAAACATTCAGTACTTC
.,TRBV5-1,.,TRBJ1-1,CASSLEGVPFSTEAFF,TGCGCCAGCAGCTTGGAGGGGGTCCCTTTTTCCACTGAAGCTTTCTTT
.,TRBV5-1,many,TRBJ2-7,CASSLSSGQGGYEQYF,TGCGCCAGCAGCTTGTCTAGTGGTCAGGGGGGCTACGAGCAGTACTTC
TRBD1,TRBV19,many,TRBJ1-2,CASSQGQGATYGYTF,TGCGCCAGTAGCCAGGGACAGGGGGCTACGTATGGCTACACCTTC